This T cell receptor (beta chain) was identified in a study of blood T cell repertoires in COVID-19. As handled by the study authors: For nucleated cells, counts were estimated from reference gene primer amplification. The assay was immunoSEQ multiplex PCR, and TCRdb's table has in-frame clones only and misses some. V and J calls and clone size are given by that table; D and trimming were obtained from the DNA. The sample carries hundreds of thousands of clones, about 82% recorded once. This clone was counted between two and nine times. Trimming took off 3 bases at V and 0 bases at J, with 14 bases between the two ends. In germline, CDR1 is SEHNR, CDR2 FQNEAQ (reference sequence). The CDR3 is 17 residues long.

This chain connects TRBV7-9 to TRBJ1-4; D is unresolved. This sequence was found in a human donor in a cohort sampled during active COVID-19. Sequencing used peripheral blood. The CDR3 region has the DNA TGTGCCAGCAGCTTTCACCGGACTGAGACAACTAATGAAAAACTGTTTTTT. Translating gives CASSFHRTETTNEKLFF.